The entry that follows covers one T cell receptor (beta chain) sequence. Its antigen is unknown. The CDR3 loop spans 14 amino acids. V gave up 3 bases and J gave up 1 base, with 9 bases separating them. Germline CDR1 reads SGHVS; CDR2 reads FQNEAQ. The data were taken from a study of cytomegalovirus exposure and HLA in healthy donors. The PCR used 60 Vbeta and 13 Jbeta primers. Data came from immunoSEQ multiplex PCR; TCRdb stores just in-frame clones and leaves some out. The listing records tens of thousands of clones. Notes on the study in general: Overall, approximately 180 TCR beta chains were annotated as cytomegalovirus-associated. Rarity characterized most TCR sequences, yet some public TCRs appeared in many donors.

The chain has TRBV7-8 and TRBJ1-1, with D unresolved. The receptor was derived from a male donor in good health and CMV-seronegative. The material sequenced was PBMCs. The CDR3 here is CASSFTAENTEAFF. Written as DNA, the CDR3 is TGTGCCAGCAGCTTTACCGCAGAGAACACTGAAGCTTTCTTT.